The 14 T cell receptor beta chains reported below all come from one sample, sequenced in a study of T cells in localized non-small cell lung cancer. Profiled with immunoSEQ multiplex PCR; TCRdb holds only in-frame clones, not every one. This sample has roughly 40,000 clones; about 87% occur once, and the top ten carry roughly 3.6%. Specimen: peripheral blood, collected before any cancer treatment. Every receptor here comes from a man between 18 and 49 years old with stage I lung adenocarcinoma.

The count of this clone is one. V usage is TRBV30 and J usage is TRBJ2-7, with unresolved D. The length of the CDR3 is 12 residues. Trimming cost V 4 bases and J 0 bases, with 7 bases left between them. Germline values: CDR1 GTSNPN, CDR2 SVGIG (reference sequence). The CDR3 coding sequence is TGTGCCTGGACAGTTAACTCCTACGAGCAGTACTTC. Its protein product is CAWTVNSYEQYF.

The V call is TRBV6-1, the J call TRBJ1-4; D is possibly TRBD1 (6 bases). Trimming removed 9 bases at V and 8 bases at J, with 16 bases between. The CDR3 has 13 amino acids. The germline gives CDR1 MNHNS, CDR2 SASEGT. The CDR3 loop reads CASNRVAQEKLFF. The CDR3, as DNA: TGTGCCAGTAACAGGGTGGCTCAAGAAAAACTGTTTTTT.

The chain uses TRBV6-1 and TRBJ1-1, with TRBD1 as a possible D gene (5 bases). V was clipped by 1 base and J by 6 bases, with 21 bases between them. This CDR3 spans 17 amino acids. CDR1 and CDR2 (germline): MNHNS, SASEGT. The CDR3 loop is CASSEVGQGARNSEAFF. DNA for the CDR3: TGTGCCAGCAGTGAAGTTGGGCAGGGTGCCAGAAATTCTGAAGCTTTCTTT.

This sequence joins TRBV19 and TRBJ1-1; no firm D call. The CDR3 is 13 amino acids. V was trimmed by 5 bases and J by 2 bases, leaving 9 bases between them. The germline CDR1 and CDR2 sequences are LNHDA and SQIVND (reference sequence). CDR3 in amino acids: CASSLTVNTEAFF. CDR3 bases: TGTGCCAGTAGTCTTACAGTTAACACTGAAGCTTTCTTT.

CDR3 protein: CASSQQGYTEAFF. The CDR3 region has the DNA TGTGCCAGCAGTCAACAGGGCTACACTGAAGCTTTCTTT. This chain uses TRBV27 with TRBJ1-1, with D tentatively TRBD1 (6 bases). There are 13 residues in the CDR3. Germline CDR1 and CDR2: MNHEY and SMNVEV (reference sequence). Trimming pared 5 bases from V and 3 bases from J, leaving 10 bases between.

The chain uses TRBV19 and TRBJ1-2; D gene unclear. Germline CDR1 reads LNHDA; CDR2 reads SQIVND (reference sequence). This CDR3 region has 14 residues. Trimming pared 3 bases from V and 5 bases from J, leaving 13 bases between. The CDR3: CASSMRVERYGYTF. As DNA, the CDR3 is TGTGCCAGTAGTATGAGAGTGGAAAGGTATGGCTACACCTTC.

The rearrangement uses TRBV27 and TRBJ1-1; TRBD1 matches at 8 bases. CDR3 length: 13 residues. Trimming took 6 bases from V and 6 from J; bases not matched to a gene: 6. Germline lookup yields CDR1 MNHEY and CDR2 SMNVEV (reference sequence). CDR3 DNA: TGTGCCAGCAGCCCGACAGGGGCCGCTGAAGCTTTCTTT. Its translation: CASSPTGAAEAFF.

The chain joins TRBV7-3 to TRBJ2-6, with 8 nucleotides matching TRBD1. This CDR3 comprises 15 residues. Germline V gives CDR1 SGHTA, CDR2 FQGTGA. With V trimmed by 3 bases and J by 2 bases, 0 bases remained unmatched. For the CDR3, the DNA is TGTGCCAGCAGCTTGACAGGGGCTGGGGCCAACGTCCTGACTTTC. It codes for CASSLTGAGANVLTF.

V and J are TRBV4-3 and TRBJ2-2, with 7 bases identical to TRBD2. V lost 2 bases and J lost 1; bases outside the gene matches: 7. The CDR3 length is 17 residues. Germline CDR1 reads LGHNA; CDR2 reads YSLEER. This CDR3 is CASSQLDLAGNTGELFF. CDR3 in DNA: TGCGCCAGCAGCCAACTCGACTTAGCGGGGAACACCGGGGAGCTGTTTTTT.

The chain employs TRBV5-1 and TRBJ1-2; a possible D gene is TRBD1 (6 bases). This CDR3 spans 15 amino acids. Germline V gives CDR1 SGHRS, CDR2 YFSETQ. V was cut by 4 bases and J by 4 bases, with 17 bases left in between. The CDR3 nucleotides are TGCGCCAGCAGCCTATCCGCAGGGGCAAGCTATGGCTACACCTTC. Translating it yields CASSLSAGASYGYTF.

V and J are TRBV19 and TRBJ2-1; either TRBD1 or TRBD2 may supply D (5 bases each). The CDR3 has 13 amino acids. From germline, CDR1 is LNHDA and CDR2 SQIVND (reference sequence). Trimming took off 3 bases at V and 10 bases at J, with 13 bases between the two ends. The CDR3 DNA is TGTGCCAGTAGTATTGAGGCCGGGACCGAGCAGTTCTTC. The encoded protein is CASSIEAGTEQFF.

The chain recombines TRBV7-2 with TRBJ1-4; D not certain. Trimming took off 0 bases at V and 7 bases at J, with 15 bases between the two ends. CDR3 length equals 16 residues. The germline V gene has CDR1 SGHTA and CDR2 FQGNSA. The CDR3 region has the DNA TGTGCCAGCAGCTTAGCATCCGGGCTCCGGGGTGAAAAACTGTTTTTT. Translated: CASSLASGLRGEKLFF.

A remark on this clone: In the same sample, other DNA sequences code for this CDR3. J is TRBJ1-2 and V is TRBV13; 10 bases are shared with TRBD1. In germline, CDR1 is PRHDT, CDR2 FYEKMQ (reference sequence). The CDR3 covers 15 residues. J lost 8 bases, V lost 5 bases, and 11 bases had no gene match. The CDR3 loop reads CASSLRATGGEGYTF. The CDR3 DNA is TGTGCCAGCAGCCTCCGGGCGACAGGGGGCGAAGGCTACACCTTC.

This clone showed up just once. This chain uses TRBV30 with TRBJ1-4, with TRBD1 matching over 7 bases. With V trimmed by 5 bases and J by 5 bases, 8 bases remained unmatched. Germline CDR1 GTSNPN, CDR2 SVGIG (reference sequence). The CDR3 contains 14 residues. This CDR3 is CAWQQGNENEKLFF. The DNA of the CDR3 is TGTGCCTGGCAACAGGGGAATGAAAATGAAAAACTGTTTTTT.